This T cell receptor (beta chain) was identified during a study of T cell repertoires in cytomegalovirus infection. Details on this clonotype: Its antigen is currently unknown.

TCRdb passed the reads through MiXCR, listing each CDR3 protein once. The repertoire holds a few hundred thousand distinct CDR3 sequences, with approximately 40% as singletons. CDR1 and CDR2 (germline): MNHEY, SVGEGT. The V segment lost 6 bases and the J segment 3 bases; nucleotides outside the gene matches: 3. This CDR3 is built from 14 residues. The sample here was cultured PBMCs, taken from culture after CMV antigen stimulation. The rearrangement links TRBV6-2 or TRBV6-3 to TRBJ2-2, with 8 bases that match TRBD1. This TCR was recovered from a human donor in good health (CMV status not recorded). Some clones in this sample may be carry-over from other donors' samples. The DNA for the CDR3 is TGTGCCAGCAGGACGGACAGGGACACCGGGGAGCTGTTTTTT. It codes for CASRTDRDTGELFF.